One and the same sample provided the 21 T cell receptor beta chains below, sequenced in a study of blood T cell repertoires in COVID-19. Assay: immunoSEQ multiplex PCR; the TCRdb copy retains only in-frame clones and omits some. The sample has under 250,000 clones, 75% to 90% seen once; the top ten hold more than 3%. Sequenced material: PBMCs or T cells enriched from blood (not recorded which). The receptors here all came from a woman in her late teens or twenties in a cohort exposed to, infected with or recovered from COVID-19 (not recorded which).

This chain connects TRBV5-6 to TRBJ2-7, with 7 bases fitting TRBD1. The ends lost 3 bases at V and 6 bases at J; junction bases unmatched: 9. This CDR3 contains 14 residues. Germline CDR1 SGHDT, CDR2 YYEEEE. CDR3 DNA: TGTGCCAGCAGCTCTAGACAGGGCTCTGGCGAGCAGTACTTC. Translation gives CASSSRQGSGEQYF.

A few counts support this clone. This chain joins TRBV29-1 and TRBJ2-7; D remains unclear. Germline-derived CDR1 and CDR2 are SQVTM and ANQGSEA. The CDR3 has 12 residues. Trimming removed 5 bases at V and 1 base at J, with 9 bases between. CDR3 sequence reads: CSVYIGSYEQYF. The CDR3 DNA reads TGCAGCGTTTATATCGGGTCCTACGAGCAGTACTTC.

The CDR3 is CASSPPRVEAFF. DNA of the CDR3: TGTGCCAGCAGTCCCCCACGCGTGGAAGCTTTCTTT. This chain links TRBV12-3 or TRBV12-4 with TRBJ1-1; D gene unclear. V was cut by 5 bases and J by 8 bases, with 12 bases left in between. CDR3 length equals 12 residues.

V usage is TRBV5-1 and J usage is TRBJ2-3; D perhaps matches TRBD1 (5 bases). Germline V lookup: CDR1 SGHRS, CDR2 YFSETQ. V lost 6 bases and J 1 base, leaving 18 bases between the germline ends. This CDR3 region has 16 residues. The CDR3 sequence: CASNQDVWGRTDTQYF. CDR3 coding DNA: TGCGCCAGCAACCAGGACGTGTGGGGCCGCACAGATACGCAGTATTTT.

The chain couples TRBV5-5 to TRBJ2-5; D not resolved. Per the germline V gene, CDR1 is SGHKS and CDR2 is YYEKEE (reference sequence). Between the trimmed V and J ends, which lost 0 bases and 1 base, there was a span of 13 bases. CDR3 size: 16 residues. The CDR3 coding sequence is TGTGCCAGCAGCTTGGGGGTAGCCCCACTCCAAGAGACCCAGTACTTC. This codes for CASSLGVAPLQETQYF.

The genes are TRBV6-5 and TRBJ1-2, with D possibly matching TRBD1 (5 bases). The CDR3 runs 15 residues. V was trimmed by 5 bases and J by 7 bases, leaving 20 bases between them. From germline, CDR1 is MNHEY and CDR2 SVGAGI. The CDR3 region is CASSLTGGGYAGYTF. The CDR3 nucleotides are TGTGCCAGCAGTCTTACGGGTGGGGGGTATGCTGGCTACACCTTC.

The V gene is TRBV24-1, the J gene TRBJ1-5; tentatively, D is TRBD1 (5 bases). The CDR3 totals 15 residues. Germline-derived CDR1 and CDR2 are KGHDR and SFDVKD. Trimming took off 6 bases at V and 0 bases at J, with 11 bases between the two ends. CDR3: CATSLGGNSNQPQHF. In nucleotides, the CDR3 is TGTGCCACCAGTCTCGGGGGGAATAGCAATCAGCCCCAGCATTTT.

J is TRBJ1-1 and V is TRBV11-2, with TRBD1 as a possible D gene (6 bases). With 4 bases removed from V and 1 base from J, the gap between germline ends came to 16 bases. The CDR3 loop spans 16 amino acids. Germline V CDR1 and CDR2: SGHAT, FQNNGV. The CDR3 sequence is CASSSVTGQENTEAFF. Here the CDR3 DNA reads TGTGCCAGCAGCTCTGTGACAGGACAAGAGAACACTGAAGCTTTCTTT. The full variable domain, rest sourced from reference TRBV11-2 and TRBJ1-1, is EAGVAQSPRYKIIEKRQSVAFWCNPISGHATLYWYQQILGQGPKLLIQFQNNGVVDDSQLPKDRFSAERLKGVDSTLKIQPAKLEDSAVYLCASSSVTGQENTEAFFGQGTRLTVV.

This chain links TRBV2 with TRBJ1-4; TRBD1 matches at 11 bases. This CDR3 has 14 amino acids. The V gene's germline CDR1 is SNHLY and CDR2 FYNNEI. With V trimmed by 6 bases and J by 7 bases, 4 bases remained unmatched. This CDR3 is CASRGTGGGEKLFF. In nucleotides, the CDR3 is TGTGCCAGCAGAGGGACAGGGGGAGGTGAAAAACTGTTTTTT.

The genes are TRBV18 and TRBJ2-5; 10 nucleotides align to TRBD2. This CDR3 has 14 amino acids. V gave up 3 bases and J gave up 3 bases; unmatched junction bases: 1. Germline assignment: CDR1 KGHSH and CDR2 LQKENI. CDR3 loop: CASSPGLAKETQYF. The DNA of the CDR3 is TGTGCCAGCTCACCGGGACTAGCGAAAGAGACCCAGTACTTC.

V is TRBV4-2 and J is TRBJ2-3, with 11 bases aligning to TRBD2. Trimming cost V 0 bases and J 4 bases; bases outside gene matches: 3. Germline values: CDR1 LGHNA, CDR2 YNFKEQ. The CDR3 is made up of 16 amino acids. The CDR3 coding sequence is TGTGCCAGCAGCCAAGATCGTAGCGGGGGGGCAGATACGCAGTATTTT. Translated: CASSQDRSGGADTQYF.

The chain combines TRBV2 with TRBJ1-5; 8 bases are a match to TRBD1. The CDR3 loop spans 14 amino acids. V was clipped by 5 bases and J by 7 bases; unmatched bases: 7. Per the germline V gene, CDR1 is SNHLY and CDR2 is FYNNEI. The CDR3 reads CASSSQGEEQPQHF. In DNA form, the CDR3 reads TGTGCCAGCAGTTCACAGGGGGAGGAACAGCCCCAGCATTTT. Full variable domain (remainder filled in from reference TRBV2 and TRBJ1-5): EPEVTQTPSHQVTQMGQEVILRCVPISNHLYFYWYRQILGQKVEFLVSFYNNEISEKSEIFDDQFSVERPDGSNFTLKIRSTKLEDSAMYFCASSSQGEEQPQHFGDGTRLSIL.

Only a few counts were recorded for this clone. The chain combines TRBV11-3 with TRBJ2-4, with D perhaps TRBD1 (5 bases). V was cut by 0 bases and J by 9 bases, with 15 bases left in between. Germline V gene data show CDR1 as SGHNT and CDR2 as YENEEA. The CDR3 loop spans 15 amino acids. CDR3 sequence reads: CASSLEGTTQGIQYF. In DNA form, the CDR3 reads TGTGCCAGCAGCTTAGAAGGAACCACCCAGGGCATTCAGTACTTC.

The chain has TRBV11-3 and TRBJ1-6; the match to TRBD1 covers 7 bases. The CDR3 has 14 amino acids. Germline V gene lookup returns CDR1 SGHNT and CDR2 YENEEA. Germline trimming cut 7 bases from V and 6 bases from J; bases unmatched to any gene: 6. CDR3 protein: CASTLTGPNSPLHF. CDR3 coding DNA: TGTGCCAGCACCCTGACAGGGCCTAATTCACCCCTCCACTTT.

J is TRBJ1-5 and V is TRBV6-5; D remains unclear. Trimming removed 4 bases at V and 1 base at J, with 14 bases between. CDR3 length: 16 amino acids. Germline values: CDR1 MNHEY, CDR2 SVGAGI. The CDR3 DNA follows: TGTGCCAGCAGTTCCCGCCACGCCCGGAGCAATCAGCCCCAGCATTTT. Encoded protein: CASSSRHARSNQPQHF.

The V call is TRBV18, the J call TRBJ2-2; TRBD1 matches at 9 bases. The J segment lost 6 bases and the V segment lost 8 bases, leaving 10 bases of the junction unmatched. Looked up from germline, CDR1 is KGHSH and CDR2 is LQKENI. The CDR3 has 15 amino acids. The CDR3 DNA reads TGTGCCAGCCAGGAACAGGGGGCGTTCGCCGGGGAGCTGTTTTTT. Translation gives CASQEQGAFAGELFF.

In DNA form, the CDR3 reads TGTGCCAGCAGCTTAGAGGGGGCGGGAGATACGCAGTATTTT. It encodes CASSLEGAGDTQYF. The rearrangement links TRBV7-3 to TRBJ2-3; 7 bases fit TRBD1. Unmatched junction bases numbered 4, after V lost 2 bases and J lost 5 bases. This CDR3 has 14 amino acids. In germline, CDR1 is SGHTA, CDR2 FQGTGA.

The chain links TRBV21-1 to TRBJ1-3; TRBD1 is taken as the D call from the table, unchecked against the DNA. TRBV21-1 is a listed pseudogene. The CDR3 covers 16 residues. CDR3 DNA: TGTGCCAGCAGCAAAACAAGGGACAGGGTTGGAAACACCATATATTTT. Translated: CASSKTRDRVGNTIYF.

The J gene is TRBJ2-3, the V gene TRBV18, with TRBD2 identical over 7 bases. Germline loops: CDR1 KGHSH, CDR2 LQKENI. The V and J ends lost 5 bases and 0 bases, in that order; junction bases with no gene match: 5. CDR3 length: 15 amino acids. The CDR3 here is CASSGGEGSTDTQYF. As DNA, the CDR3 is TGTGCCAGCTCAGGAGGGGAGGGAAGCACAGATACGCAGTATTTT.

V and J are TRBV28 and TRBJ1-5, with 9 nucleotides matching TRBD1. The CDR3 is made up of 17 amino acids. Germline V gives CDR1 MDHEN, CDR2 SYDVKM. Unmatched junction bases numbered 8, after V lost 5 bases and J lost 0 bases. The CDR3 loop reads CASSPGQGHYSNQPQHF. The CDR3 DNA reads as TGTGCCAGCAGTCCGGGACAGGGACATTATAGCAATCAGCCCCAGCATTTT.

This clone was detected once. CDR3 nucleotide sequence: TGTGCCTGCGAACTAGCGGGAGGAGATACGCAGTATTTT. Translation: CACELAGGDTQYF. This rearrangement joins TRBV30 to TRBJ2-3; TRBD2 aligns across 12 bases. The trim removed 6 bases at V and 5 bases at J, leaving 3 bases unmatched. This CDR3 is built from 13 residues. Germline CDR1 reads GTSNPN; CDR2 reads SVGIG (reference sequence).